This T cell receptor beta chain was profiled in a study of blood T cell repertoires in COVID-19. The repertoire was sequenced with immunoSEQ multiplex PCR; TCRdb's copy has only in-frame clones and lacks some. The repertoire consists of around 110,000 clones, with just over 90% occurring once and the leading ten covering less than 2%. Sequencing was carried out using peripheral blood. This receptor was obtained from a human donor with active COVID-19. The donor label of this sample is uncertain.

CDR3 region: CASRDLRLAGQETQYF. The CDR3 nucleotides are TGTGCCAGCAGAGACCTCCGACTAGCGGGGCAAGAGACCCAGTACTTC. This rearrangement joins TRBV2 to TRBJ2-5; 11 bases map to TRBD2. The CDR3 sequence is 16 residues long. The ends lost 6 bases at V and 2 bases at J; junction bases unmatched: 8. Germline loops: CDR1 SNHLY, CDR2 FYNNEI.